This TCR beta chain is from a study of tumor-infiltrating lymphocytes in localized non-small cell lung cancer. Study in general: Patients included smokers and never-smokers with various histologies, some sampled after neoadjuvant chemotherapy. From each patient, both tumor and uninvolved lung, non-adjacent to tumor, were sampled. Study outcomes and limitations: IM1 and IM2 tumors showed no difference in T-cell fraction. Tumor T-cell fraction was not associated with recurrence-free survival.

The V gene's germline CDR1 is KGHSH and CDR2 LQKENI. Between the trimmed V and J ends, which lost 0 bases and 1 base, there was a span of 5 bases. The CDR3 totals 14 residues. In the case of this clone: The target antigen is unknown. Other nucleotide sequences from this sample produce the same CDR3.

Data came from immunoSEQ multiplex PCR; TCRdb stores just in-frame clones and leaves some out. The data contain around 16,000 clones, roughly 69% of them singletons. The chain has TRBV18 and TRBJ2-3; D is possibly TRBD1 (5 bases). The origin of this receptor is a human donor with non-small cell lung cancer. Sample: lung tumor tissue. The CDR3 nucleotides read TGTGCCAGCTCACCACCGACAGGCACAGATACGCAGTATTTT. This encodes CASSPPTGTDTQYF.